This T cell receptor (beta chain) came from a study of OX40 agonist ivuxolimab in advanced cancers. Regarding the study in general: The costimulatory receptor OX40 (CD134) was targeted by ivuxolimab, a fully human IgG2 agonistic monoclonal antibody. Intravenous ivuxolimab was administered to patients every 2 weeks at six dose levels: 0.01, 0.1, 0.3, 1.5, 3 and 10 mg/kg. The paper describes the monotherapy dose-escalation part (N = 52 patients) of the phase I trial of ivuxolimab. Peripheral TCRbeta sequencing aimed to test whether ivuxolimab altered TCR sequence diversity and caused clonal T-cell expansion. A male proportion of around 83% and a mean age of around 60 years, ranging from roughly 20 to 80, were recorded for the dose-escalation cohort. Of the roughly 52 dose-escalation patients, hepatocellular carcinoma was present in about 20, melanoma in around 15, renal cell carcinoma in 9 and head and neck cancer in 9. Partial responses occurred in three dose-escalation patients: two with cutaneous melanoma and one with hepatocellular carcinoma. Prior anti-PD-1, anti-PD-L1 or anti-CTLA-4 therapy was permitted, and approximately 42% of dose-escalation patients had received checkpoint inhibitors. General conclusions and limits of the study: Partial responders in the 0.1-3.0 mg/kg groups had among the lowest normalized peripheral clonal expansion, especially among CD8+ T cells. Which antigens the clonally expanded peripheral T cells were specific for was not determined. At doses of 0.1 to 3.0 mg/kg, clonal expansion of both CD4+ and CD8+ T cells in blood was seen between baseline and week 6. After ivuxolimab, CD8+ T cells had more expanded clones than CD4+ T cells on average. Low levels of normalized T-cell clonal expansion were also seen in some patients who did not respond.

For CDR1 and CDR2, the germline V gene lists SGHRS and YFSETQ. V is clipped by 0 bases and J by 6 bases, and the sequence between their germline boundaries is 6 bases long. The CDR3 numbers 13 residues from cysteine through phenylalanine. Only CDR3 DNA remains: 39 bases, in frame from the first base. For sequencing of the TCRbeta CDR3 region, genomic DNA was extracted from the sorted cells. The immunoSEQ Assay was used to sequence the TCRbeta CDR3 regions. Here the immuneACCESS table is served through TCRdb, limited to in-frame sequences with V and J called. Missing clones are a known gap in these copies; in checked studies unresolved V genes cover under half, and the rest lacks a known reason. The sample table shows over 55,000 clones, and about nine tenths are seen once. Of the sample, 2% to 2.5% is held by the ten largest clones. The trial excluded patients who had a history of autoimmune disease or who were on systemic immunosuppression. Peripheral blood for TCR sequencing was drawn from every dose cohort at baseline, at cycle 4 day 1 and at cycle 7 day 1. Samples came from an open-label, multicenter, first-in-human phase I dose-escalation trial of ivuxolimab. Adults with locally advanced or metastatic melanoma, renal cell carcinoma, hepatocellular carcinoma or head and neck squamous cell carcinoma were enrolled in the trial. Before TCR sequencing, CD4+ T cells and CD8+ T cells from peripheral blood were sorted into separate populations.

Points on this clone: Its antigen target is currently unknown. The record has no base qualities; no much larger clone is one base away.

The sample here was CD4+ or CD8+ T cells sorted from blood, taken in a trial of the OX40 agonist ivuxolimab. Rearrangement joined TRBV5-1 to TRBJ2-2, with no D gene named confidently. The sequence came from an adult with an advanced solid tumor such as melanoma, head and neck, liver or kidney cancer. The CDR3 region has the sequence CASSLVASGELFF. The sequence in DNA is TGCGCCAGCAGCTTGGTGGCCTCCGGGGAGCTGTTTTTT.